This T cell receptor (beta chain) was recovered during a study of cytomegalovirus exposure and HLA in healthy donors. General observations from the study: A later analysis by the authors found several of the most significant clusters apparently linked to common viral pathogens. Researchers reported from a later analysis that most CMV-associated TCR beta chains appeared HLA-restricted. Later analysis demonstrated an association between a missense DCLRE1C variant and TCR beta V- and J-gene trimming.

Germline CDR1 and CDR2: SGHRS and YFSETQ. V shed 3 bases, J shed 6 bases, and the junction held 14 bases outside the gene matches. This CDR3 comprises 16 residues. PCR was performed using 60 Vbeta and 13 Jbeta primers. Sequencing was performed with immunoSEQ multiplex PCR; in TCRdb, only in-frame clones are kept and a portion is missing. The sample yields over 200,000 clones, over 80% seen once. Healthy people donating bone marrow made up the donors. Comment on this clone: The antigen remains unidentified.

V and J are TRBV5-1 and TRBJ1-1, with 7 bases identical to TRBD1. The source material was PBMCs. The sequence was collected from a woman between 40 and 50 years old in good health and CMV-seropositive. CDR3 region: CASSSGRQGMTSEAFF. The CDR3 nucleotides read TGCGCCAGCAGCTCAGGACGACAGGGTATGACCTCTGAAGCTTTCTTT. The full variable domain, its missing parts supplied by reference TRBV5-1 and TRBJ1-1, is KAGVTQTPRYLIKTRGQQVTLSCSPISGHRSVSWYQQTPGQGLQFLFEYFSETQRNKGNFPGRFSGRQFSNSRSEMNVSTLELGDSALYLCASSSGRQGMTSEAFFGQGTRLTVV.